The entry that follows covers one T cell receptor beta chain sequence. Its antigen is currently not known. Base qualities are missing; no much larger clone stands one base away. Enrolling through a virtual design, the prospective study's participants ranged in age from roughly 18 to 95 years and lived across some 23 United States geographic areas. In the prospective study, cohorts were assigned on the basis of participant-reported clinical history obtained from a screening survey and a study questionnaire. In the prospective study, whole blood, serum and a nasopharyngeal or oropharyngeal swab were collected from each participant by mobile phlebotomists. Over an approximately 2-month period, participants in the prospective study had the option of providing additional blood draws and questionnaires. Before DNA extraction, prospective study blood samples were shipped either frozen or at room temperature.

Trimming takes 6 bases off V and 10 bases off J; junction bases not matched to a gene: 3. Reading the germline V gene gives CDR1 MNHEY and CDR2 SVGAGI. The CDR3, from cysteine to phenylalanine, totals 12 residues. Only the CDR3 part of the read is kept: 36 bases, read in frame from the first base. TCRbeta CDR3 regions were amplified from genomic DNA using the immunoSEQ Assay, a bias-controlled multiplex PCR. As for how the authors treated the data: Within the assay, amplification of reference gene primers was used to estimate how many nucleated cells each sample contained. Sequence reads were collapsed and filtered to measure the absolute abundance of every unique TCRbeta CDR3 rearrangement. Productive Simpson clonality was computed per sample as the square root of Simpson's diversity index over productive rearrangements. Imported from immuneACCESS, the table was reduced by TCRdb to in-frame sequences with V and J called. These copies leave out some clones; in studies compared against another copy, an unresolved V gene accounts for under half, and the cause of the remainder is not known. The V and J calls and clone size were taken over from that table, and D and trimming were inferred from the DNA. Recorded for this sample are about 280,000 clones; around 90% of them occurred a single time. About 1.7% of the sample comes from the top ten.

The entry originates in a study of blood T cell repertoires in COVID-19 (TCRdb year 2020). For the study in its entirety: Samples covering the acute and convalescent phases of COVID-19 were provided by collaborators in the United States, Italy and Spain. The samples were drawn from the first 160 participants of the ongoing ImmuneRACE study and from some 1,300 subjects provided by 6 global collaborators. The sample metadata nearly always contained a de-identified subject ID, COVID-19 status, age in years and sex. Deeply sampled blood TCRbeta repertoires from subjects exposed to, actively infected with, or recovered from COVID-19 were included in the dataset. The material from the prospective study consisted of cDNA or gDNA derived from T cells, B-cell-depleted T cells, or PBMCs. The repertoires were made available in a free public database intended to serve as a resource for research on the immune response to SARS-CoV-2. HLA class I and class II types, where available, came from metadata supplied by the sample provider rather than from assay-based typing.

General conclusions and limits of the study: The quantity of clinical and demographic metadata differed by source and by participant and was supplied without curation.

Material: PBMCs or T cells enriched from blood (not recorded which). The chain couples TRBV6-5 to TRBJ1-6; TRBD1 aligns with 7 central bases. This TCR derives from a woman aged 18 to 35 with acute COVID-19. At the DNA level, the sequence is TGTGCCAGCAGACAGGGGCGATCACCCCTCCACTTT. This yields the protein CASRQGRSPLHF.